Following are 24 T cell receptor beta chains from one sample sequenced in a study of CD8 T cells in ankylosing spondylitis. Using its own MiXCR run on the 5' RACE reads, TCRdb lists one record per CDR3 protein. The sample shows roughly 17,000 distinct CDR3 sequences, under 8.5% of them seen only once. Sequenced input: blood. These receptors came from a male donor with ankylosing spondylitis or in good health (not recorded which).

The chain employs TRBV20-1 and TRBJ2-7; 11 bases match TRBD1. CDR1 is DFQATT, CDR2 SNEGSKA, per germline (reference sequence). The CDR3 has 12 residues. The trim removed 6 bases at V and 3 bases at J, leaving 1 base unmatched. This CDR3 is CSADRGRYEQYF. The CDR3, as DNA: TGCAGTGCGGACAGGGGGCGCTACGAGCAGTACTTC.

This clonotype was detected only a few times. The V and J genes are TRBV20-1 and TRBJ1-4; D gene unclear. Deletions cut 1 base from V and 5 bases from J, with 11 bases between. This CDR3 spans 14 amino acids. Germline assignment: CDR1 DFQATT and CDR2 SNEGSKA (reference sequence). This CDR3 is CSARVVRTNEKLFF. CDR3 nucleotides: TGCAGTGCTAGAGTCGTCAGGACCAATGAAAAACTGTTTTTT.

This clonotype was counted at least ten times. The V call is TRBV12-3 or TRBV12-4, the J call TRBJ2-7; TRBD2 agrees at 7 bases. After removal of 3 bases from V and 6 bases from J, the junction contained 5 bases not matched to a gene. CDR3 size: 13 residues. CDR3 nucleotides: TGTGCCAGCAGTTTTGGACTAGTTAGCGAGCAGTACTTC. Its protein is CASSFGLVSEQYF.

This clonotype was seen many times. The chain couples TRBV5-1 to TRBJ2-2; D remains ambiguous. Germline lookup yields CDR1 SGHRS and CDR2 YFSETQ. The CDR3 consists of 15 residues. The germline V and J ends were trimmed by 2 bases and 1 base, with 9 bases remaining between them. The DNA for the CDR3 is TGCGCCAGCAGCTTTGGTCACTGGAACACCGGGGAGCTGTTTTTT. Translation gives CASSFGHWNTGELFF.

V gene TRBV6-2 or TRBV6-3 combines with J gene TRBJ2-7; no firm D call. Germline assignment: CDR1 MNHEY and CDR2 SVGEGT. Trimming cost V 4 bases and J 5 bases, with 9 bases left between them. The CDR3 is made up of 12 amino acids. The CDR3 DNA reads TGTGCCAGCAGTTCTCAGGTCCACGAGCAGTACTTC. Amino acids: CASSSQVHEQYF.

At least ten counts were recorded for this clonotype. This chain uses TRBV12-3 or TRBV12-4 with TRBJ2-6, with 9 bases matching TRBD2. The CDR3 runs 17 residues. Trimming cost V 7 bases and J 7 bases; bases outside gene matches: 14. DNA of the CDR3: TGTGCCAGCAAACCAAGCGGGGGGCGAGCTGCCGCCAACGTCCTGACTTTC. Translating gives CASKPSGGRAAANVLTF.

The chain carries TRBV21-1 and TRBJ1-1; the table's D call, TRBD1, has no DNA check behind it. TRBV21-1 is a documented pseudogene. The CDR3 contains 16 residues. CDR3 loop: CASSKFQAGIYTEAFF. CDR3 nucleotide sequence: TGTGCCAGCAGCAAATTCCAAGCAGGGATTTACACTGAAGCTTTCTTT.

In its sample, this clonotype was seen a few times. This rearrangement joins TRBV7-3 to TRBJ2-3; a weak D match, TRBD1 (7 bases). The CDR3 runs to 15 residues. Germline-derived CDR1 and CDR2 are SGHTA and FQGTGA. The V gene lost 5 bases and the J gene lost 5 bases, with 17 bases spanning the gap. CDR3 loop: CASSPQGGRVDTQYF. The CDR3 nucleotides read TGTGCCAGCAGCCCCCAGGGGGGAAGGGTAGATACGCAGTATTTT.

This clonotype was observed many times. The chain uses TRBV12-3 or TRBV12-4 and TRBJ1-5; D not resolved. Deletions cut 1 base from V and 0 bases from J, with 4 bases between. The CDR3 totals 14 residues. The CDR3 nucleotides are TGTGCCAGCAGTTTAGTGGATAGCAATCAGCCCCAGCATTTT. Translation gives CASSLVDSNQPQHF.

This clonotype was observed many times. The chain carries TRBV20-1 and TRBJ2-2; 9 positions agree with TRBD1. J lost 6 bases, V lost 1 base, and 6 bases had no gene match. The V gene's germline CDR1 is DFQATT and CDR2 SNEGSKA (reference sequence). The CDR3 length is 15 residues. The CDR3 is CSARGDRDYPGELFF. CDR3 coding DNA: TGCAGTGCTAGAGGGGACAGGGATTATCCCGGGGAGCTGTTTTTT.

This clonotype appeared many times. The rearrangement links TRBV20-1 to TRBJ2-3, with 13 bases aligning to TRBD2. Per the germline V gene, CDR1 is DFQATT and CDR2 is SNEGSKA (reference sequence). This CDR3 is 19 amino acids long. The junction had 13 bases not matched to a gene; V was cut back by 3 bases and J by 1 base. The CDR3 bases are TGCAGTGCTAGGGTGAACAAACTAGCGGGGGGGCCTGGCACAGATACGCAGTATTTT. Residues: CSARVNKLAGGPGTDTQYF.

The chain employs TRBV27 and TRBJ2-1; D not resolved. CDR3 length: 13 residues. With 2 bases removed from V and 1 base from J, the gap between germline ends came to 3 bases. Germline V lookup: CDR1 MNHEY, CDR2 SMNVEV (reference sequence). CDR3 sequence: CASSLRSYNEQFF. As DNA, the CDR3 is TGTGCCAGCAGTTTAAGGTCCTACAATGAGCAGTTCTTC.

This clonotype has at least ten counts. The J gene is TRBJ2-1, the V gene TRBV20-1; the D is unclear. The CDR3 spans 13 residues. Trimming stripped 5 bases from V and 2 bases from J, with 10 bases between. The germline gives CDR1 DFQATT, CDR2 SNEGSKA (reference sequence). The CDR3 DNA is TGCAGTGCTGGCCTCTCGACCTACAATGAGCAGTTCTTC. Protein sequence: CSAGLSTYNEQFF.

This clonotype has a count of ten or more. The chain employs TRBV12-3 or TRBV12-4 and TRBJ1-4; a weak D match, TRBD1 (6 bases). There are 14 residues in the CDR3. With 7 bases removed from V and 5 bases from J, the gap between germline ends came to 14 bases. The CDR3 coding sequence is TGTGCCAGCACCCTAAGGGGGTTAAATGAAAAACTGTTTTTT. Protein: CASTLRGLNEKLFF.

This clonotype was seen many times. This rearrangement joins TRBV5-1 to TRBJ2-5; D is unresolved. This CDR3 spans 14 amino acids. Germline loops: CDR1 SGHRS, CDR2 YFSETQ. Trimming left V 3 bases short and J 5 bases short, with 14 bases between. The CDR3 spells CASSSRAVGETQYF. For the CDR3, the DNA is TGCGCCAGCAGCTCCCGGGCCGTGGGGGAGACCCAGTACTTC.

This clonotype has a handful of counts. The J gene is TRBJ1-1, the V gene TRBV9; no definite D call. Germline V gene lookup returns CDR1 SGDLS and CDR2 YYNGEE. CDR3 length: 15 amino acids. V was shortened by 1 base and J by 1 base, with 11 bases between the two germline ends. This CDR3 is CASSVNPGRNTEAFF. The CDR3, as DNA: TGTGCCAGCAGCGTAAATCCGGGTAGGAACACTGAAGCTTTCTTT.

This clonotype has only a few counts. The rearrangement links TRBV28 to TRBJ2-2, with 7 bases fitting TRBD2. Losses at the gene ends were 11 bases for V and 0 bases for J; bases not matched to a gene: 9. Germline CDR1 and CDR2: MDHEN and SYDVKM. The CDR3 has 15 amino acids. The CDR3 region is CAAQSGLPNTGELFF. The CDR3 DNA reads as TGTGCCGCTCAATCGGGACTACCGAACACCGGGGAGCTGTTTTTT.

This clonotype occurred many times. The chain carries TRBV20-1 and TRBJ2-2, with D tentatively TRBD1 (6 bases). The CDR3 extends over 13 amino acids. Trimming removed 6 bases at V and 1 base at J, with 9 bases between. The germline gives CDR1 DFQATT, CDR2 SNEGSKA (reference sequence). DNA for the CDR3: TGCAGTGCAAAACAGGGGAACACCGGGGAGCTGTTTTTT. Translating gives CSAKQGNTGELFF.

This clonotype appeared many times. The chain employs TRBV28 and TRBJ1-1; 7 bases match TRBD1. CDR3 length: 16 residues. Losses at the gene ends were 5 bases for V and 0 bases for J; bases not matched to a gene: 9. Per the germline V gene, CDR1 is MDHEN and CDR2 is SYDVKM. The CDR3 DNA reads TGTGCCAGCAGTCCAAGCGGACAGGTCATGAACACTGAAGCTTTCTTT. As protein: CASSPSGQVMNTEAFF.

This clonotype was detected many times. This sequence joins TRBV20-1 and TRBJ2-2; weak D call: TRBD2 (5 bases). The germline gives CDR1 DFQATT, CDR2 SNEGSKA (reference sequence). The ends were cut back, 2 bases at V and 1 base at J, with 11 bases in the middle. The length of the CDR3 is 15 residues. CDR3 sequence: CSARPARGNTGELFF. Written as DNA, the CDR3 is TGCAGTGCTAGACCTGCTCGGGGGAACACCGGGGAGCTGTTTTTT.

This clonotype was observed at least ten times. The CDR3 loop is CASSYGGGGNEQFF. As DNA, the CDR3 is TGTGCCAGCAGTTACGGTGGGGGAGGCAATGAGCAGTTCTTC. The chain links TRBV6-5 to TRBJ2-1, with D maybe TRBD2 (6 bases). The CDR3 has 14 residues. Germline V CDR1 and CDR2: MNHEY, SVGAGI. V gave up 2 bases and J gave up 6 bases, with 11 bases separating them.

The J gene is TRBJ2-6, the V gene TRBV11-2; D not certain. In germline, CDR1 is SGHAT, CDR2 FQNNGV. CDR3 length equals 13 residues. The ends were cut back, 0 bases at V and 9 bases at J, with 6 bases in the middle. CDR3 DNA: TGTGCCAGCAGCTTAGACACCCACAACGTCCTGACTTTC. Its protein product is CASSLDTHNVLTF.

Within the sample, this clonotype is medium-sized. The CDR3 coding sequence is TGCAGCGCGACTAGTGTAAGAAGCGAGCAGTACTTC. This translates into CSATSVRSEQYF. This chain joins TRBV29-1 and TRBJ2-7; D is perhaps TRBD2 (6 bases). Germline V gives CDR1 SQVTM, CDR2 ANQGSEA. This CDR3 has 12 residues. Trimming took off 7 bases at V and 6 bases at J, with 16 bases between the two ends.

The V call is TRBV25-1, the J call TRBJ1-1; 7 bases map to TRBD1. This CDR3 has 15 residues. Trimming at V came to 1 base and at J to 1 base, leaving 3 bases not matched to a gene. Germline V gene data show CDR1 as MGHDK and CDR2 as SYGVNS. The CDR3 nucleotides read TGTGCCAGCAGTGAATGGGCAGGGGGGAACACTGAAGCTTTCTTT. Amino acid sequence: CASSEWAGGNTEAFF.